This entry lists 30 T cell receptor beta chains sequenced from one sample in a study of blood T cell repertoires in COVID-19. Only in-frame clones appear in the TCRdb table, and some are missing; sequencing was by immunoSEQ multiplex PCR. The data contain 40,000 to 55,000 clones, approximately 92% of them singletons. Sequenced input: peripheral blood. All receptors derive from a man in his fifties with COVID-19, enrolled during active disease.

The CDR3 loop is CASSTGQTNYGYTF. The CDR3 DNA follows: TGTGCCAGCAGTACCGGACAGACGAACTATGGCTACACCTTC. The rearrangement links TRBV6-2 or TRBV6-3 to TRBJ1-2, with D maybe TRBD1 (6 bases). CDR3 length: 14 amino acids. CDR1 and CDR2 from the germline V gene are MNHEY and SVGEGT. V was shortened by 5 bases and J by 2 bases, with 12 bases between the two germline ends.

The J gene is TRBJ1-1, the V gene TRBV21-1; the table gives TRBD1 as D, unverified against the DNA. TRBV21-1 is classified as a pseudogene. The CDR3 consists of 15 residues. For the CDR3, the DNA is TGTGCCAGCAGCAAAGATCGAGACAGAAACACTGAAGCTTTCTTT. Translation: CASSKDRDRNTEAFF.

The chain couples TRBV20-1 to TRBJ2-7, with D tentatively TRBD1 (8 bases). V was clipped by 3 bases and J by 4 bases, with 19 bases between them. Germline V CDR1 and CDR2: DFQATT, SNEGSKA (reference sequence). This CDR3 comprises 15 residues. In nucleotides, the CDR3 is TGCAGTGCTAGTCGTTCACAGGGGGGGCTGTACGAGCAGTACTTC. This translates into CSASRSQGGLYEQYF.

The chain joins TRBV3-1 (or the pseudogene TRBV3-2) to TRBJ1-3; 8 bases match TRBD1. In germline, CDR1 is LGHDT, CDR2 YNNKEL (reference sequence). The CDR3 totals 15 residues. The trim removed 1 base at V and 4 bases at J, leaving 3 bases unmatched. The DNA for the CDR3 is TGTGCCAGCAGCCAAGGAGGGACAGGAGGAAACACCATATATTTT. Translating gives CASSQGGTGGNTIYF.

The J gene is TRBJ1-3, the V gene TRBV18; D gene uncertain. CDR1 is KGHSH, CDR2 LQKENI, per germline. Trimming shortened V by 1 base and J by 2 bases, and 15 bases separated the two germline ends. The CDR3 has 17 residues. The CDR3 DNA sequence: TGTGCCAGCTCACCACAATGGGCCCAAGCCACTGGAAACACCATATATTTT. It translates to CASSPQWAQATGNTIYF.

In its sample, this clone was seen once. The chain uses TRBV7-8 and TRBJ2-3, with 9 bases matching TRBD1. The V segment lost 3 bases and the J segment 4 bases; nucleotides outside the gene matches: 5. Germline CDR1 reads SGHVS; CDR2 reads FQNEAQ. CDR3 length equals 15 residues. CDR3 DNA sequence: TGTGCCAGCAGCTTCCGGGACAGGGCTGCAGATACGCAGTATTTT. This sequence encodes CASSFRDRAADTQYF.

The CDR3 DNA follows: TGCGCCAGCAGCTTGGGTTTATGGCGGAGTAACACCGGGGAGCTGTTTTTT. This translates into CASSLGLWRSNTGELFF. This chain joins TRBV5-1 and TRBJ2-2; unclear D gene. V was shortened by 0 bases and J by 2 bases, with 14 bases between the two germline ends. The CDR3 has 17 residues. Germline V gene sequence: CDR1 SGHRS, CDR2 YFSETQ.

The J gene is TRBJ2-1, the V gene TRBV19, with 12 bases matching TRBD1. CDR1 and CDR2 from the germline V gene are LNHDA and SQIVND (reference sequence). V lost 2 bases, J lost 8 bases, and 7 bases stayed unmatched. This CDR3 is 16 amino acids long. The CDR3 is CASSIPGQGAGDEQFF. CDR3 sequence (DNA): TGTGCCAGTAGTATACCGGGACAGGGGGCCGGTGATGAGCAGTTCTTC.

The V and J genes are TRBV19 and TRBJ1-1; perhaps TRBD1 as D (5 bases). This CDR3 has 13 amino acids. In germline, CDR1 is LNHDA, CDR2 SQIVND (reference sequence). V gave up 4 bases and J gave up 4 bases, with 10 bases separating them. CDR3 sequence reads: CASSNGAITEAFF. In DNA form, the CDR3 reads TGTGCCAGTAGTAATGGGGCAATCACTGAAGCTTTCTTT.

V is TRBV7-2 and J is TRBJ2-5, with 7 bases matching TRBD2. After removal of 2 bases from V and 9 bases from J, the junction contained 15 bases not matched to a gene. This CDR3 is 16 amino acids long. Per the germline V gene, CDR1 is SGHTA and CDR2 is FQGNSA. CDR3 region: CASSLQPSGTRLAQYF. The CDR3 DNA reads as TGTGCCAGCAGCTTACAGCCGAGCGGGACTCGTTTAGCCCAGTACTTC.

This clone showed up just a few times. For the CDR3, the DNA is TGTGCCAGCAGCCAAAGCGGCGCCTATAATTCACCCCTCCACTTT. As protein: CASSQSGAYNSPLHF. The chain couples TRBV4-2 to TRBJ1-6; D gene uncertain. V lost 2 bases and J lost 2, with 7 bases in between. The CDR3 consists of 15 residues. CDR1 LGHNA and CDR2 YNFKEQ come from the germline V gene.

The rearrangement uses TRBV19 and TRBJ1-2, with D possibly matching TRBD1 (5 bases). The germline V and J ends were trimmed by 7 bases and 6 bases, with 21 bases remaining between them. Germline loops: CDR1 LNHDA, CDR2 SQIVND (reference sequence). The CDR3 is 15 amino acids. DNA for the CDR3: TGTGCCAGTACCTCTCAAACCGGGGGGAAGGATGGCTACACCTTC. This sequence encodes CASTSQTGGKDGYTF. The entire variable domain, with the rest obtained from reference TRBV19 and TRBJ1-2, is as follows: DGGITQSPKYLFRKEGQNVTLSCEQNLNHDAMYWYRQDPGQGLRLIYYSQIVNDFQKGDIAEGYSVSREKKESFPLTVTSAQKNPTAFYLCASTSQTGGKDGYTFGSGTRLTVV.

V is TRBV7-9 and J is TRBJ2-7; unclear D gene. The CDR3 sequence is 13 residues long. CDR1 and CDR2 from the germline V gene are SEHNR and FQNEAQ (reference sequence). The V end lost 1 base, the J end lost 13 bases, and 17 bases lay between the germline ends. The CDR3 region has the DNA TGTGCCAGCAGCTTAGTTACCGTCCAGGCTGTATACTTC. Translating gives CASSLVTVQAVYF. Together with reference TRBV7-9 and TRBJ2-7, the CDR3 gives the full variable domain: DTGVSQNPRHKITKRGQNVTFRCDPISEHNRLYWYRQTLGQGPEFLTYFQNEAQLEKSRLLSDRFSAERPKGSFSTLEIQRTEQGDSAMYLCASSLVTVQAVYFGPGTRLTVT.

The chain joins TRBV30 to TRBJ1-1, with TRBD1 matching over 7 bases. V was pared by 3 bases and J by 8 bases, with 9 bases of the junction left unmatched. The CDR3 loop spans 13 amino acids. Germline V gene data show CDR1 as GTSNPN and CDR2 as SVGIG (reference sequence). Here the CDR3 reads CAWRDGYRGEAFF. The CDR3 coding sequence is TGTGCCTGGAGAGACGGCTACAGGGGCGAAGCTTTCTTT.

This chain links TRBV4-2 with TRBJ2-3; D possibly corresponds to TRBD1 (5 bases). Germline V gene data show CDR1 as LGHNA and CDR2 as YNFKEQ. Trimming removed 0 bases from V and 6 bases from J, with 7 bases in between. The CDR3 has 13 residues. CDR3 bases: TGTGCCAGCAGCCAAGATAGGGGTGATACGCAGTATTTT. Encoded protein: CASSQDRGDTQYF.

The V call is TRBV5-1, the J call TRBJ1-2; TRBD1 might be the D (5 bases). There are 15 residues in the CDR3. Trimming pared 4 bases from V and 6 bases from J, leaving 19 bases between. Germline loops: CDR1 SGHRS, CDR2 YFSETQ. CDR3 protein: CASSRNRDSGDGYTF. CDR3 sequence (DNA): TGCGCCAGCAGCAGAAACCGGGACTCCGGCGATGGCTACACCTTC. Combining the CDR3 with reference TRBV5-1 and TRBJ1-2 gives the whole variable domain KAGVTQTPRYLIKTRGQQVTLSCSPISGHRSVSWYQQTPGQGLQFLFEYFSETQRNKGNFPGRFSGRQFSNSRSEMNVSTLELGDSALYLCASSRNRDSGDGYTFGSGTRLTVV.

V usage is TRBV5-1 and J usage is TRBJ2-1, with 9 bases fitting TRBD2. The V gene end was trimmed by 7 bases and the J gene end by 7 bases; junction bases not matched to a gene: 12. CDR1 is SGHRS, CDR2 YFSETQ, per germline. The CDR3 covers 15 residues. CDR3 sequence reads: CASSLAGVAVNEQFF. Here the CDR3 DNA reads TGCGCCAGCTCCTTAGCGGGAGTAGCAGTAAATGAGCAGTTCTTC.

The rearrangement uses TRBV27 and TRBJ1-6; no reliable D call. Germline CDR1 and CDR2: MNHEY and SMNVEV (reference sequence). The CDR3 length is 16 residues. Trimming took off 3 bases at V and 0 bases at J, with 9 bases between the two ends. In nucleotides, the CDR3 is TGTGCCAGCAGTTTCGTCTGGAGCTCCTATAATTCACCCCTCCACTTT. Its translation: CASSFVWSSYNSPLHF.

In its sample, this clone was seen once. The rearrangement uses TRBV19 and TRBJ2-7, with 7 bases that match TRBD2. The CDR3 is 14 amino acids. The germline V gene has CDR1 LNHDA and CDR2 SQIVND (reference sequence). The V segment lost 2 bases and the J segment 1 base; nucleotides outside the gene matches: 2. The CDR3 DNA follows: TGTGCCAGTAGTATAACTAGCGAATCCTACGAGCAGTACTTC. Translating it yields CASSITSESYEQYF.

The J gene is TRBJ2-5, the V gene TRBV9; 8 bases align to TRBD2. The CDR3 is 14 amino acids. V was clipped by 6 bases and J by 5 bases; unmatched bases: 9. Germline CDR1 reads SGDLS; CDR2 reads YYNGEE. CDR3 coding DNA: TGTGCCAGCAACCCGGGGGGGAAAAAGGAGACCCAGTACTTC. Translation: CASNPGGKKETQYF.

The chain recombines TRBV5-8 with TRBJ2-2, with no clear D. The CDR3 is 13 amino acids. Per germline, CDR1 SGHTS and CDR2 YDEGEE. Trimming took 3 bases from V and 9 from J, leaving 12 bases between them. The CDR3 protein is CASSSGSARELFF. CDR3 DNA: TGTGCCAGCAGCTCGGGTTCTGCTAGGGAGCTGTTTTTT.

V gene TRBV3-1 (or the pseudogene TRBV3-2) combines with J gene TRBJ2-3; D not certain. The germline V and J ends were trimmed by 2 bases and 6 bases, with 6 bases remaining between them. The germline gives CDR1 LGHDT, CDR2 YNNKEL (reference sequence). The CDR3 runs to 12 residues. The CDR3 loop is CASSQYGDTQYF. Here the CDR3 DNA reads TGTGCCAGCAGCCAATACGGGGATACGCAGTATTTT.

The V gene is TRBV7-2, the J gene TRBJ2-2; weak D call: TRBD2 (5 bases). The V and J ends lost 4 bases and 1 base respectively, with 7 bases between them. CDR1 is SGHTA and CDR2 is FQGNSA in the germline V gene. The CDR3 runs 14 residues. The chain's CDR3 is CASSSGLNTGELFF. DNA of the CDR3: TGTGCCAGCAGCTCCGGACTGAACACCGGGGAGCTGTTTTTT.

The V gene is TRBV13, the J gene TRBJ2-2, with 8 bases that match TRBD2. CDR1 and CDR2 from the germline V gene are PRHDT and FYEKMQ (reference sequence). The CDR3 runs 18 residues. The trim removed 5 bases at V and 2 bases at J, leaving 13 bases unmatched. The CDR3 region has the DNA TGTGCCAGCAGCCCGCCACAGGCCCGGGGGGGTAACACCGGGGAGCTGTTTTTT. Translating gives CASSPPQARGGNTGELFF.

The chain has TRBV5-1 and TRBJ2-3; 9 nucleotides agree with TRBD2. V gave up 4 bases and J gave up 2 bases; unmatched junction bases: 11. The CDR3 spans 17 residues. Per the germline V gene, CDR1 is SGHRS and CDR2 is YFSETQ. The CDR3 DNA follows: TGCGCCAGCAGCAAGGGGGCTAGCGGGGATCTCACAGATACGCAGTATTTT. Protein product: CASSKGASGDLTDTQYF.

Details on this clone: The junction departs from the called germline gene at one end, perhaps through a read error. The rearrangement links TRBV4-1 to TRBJ2-7; tentative D call: TRBD1 (6 bases). Germline lookup yields CDR1 MGHRA and CDR2 YSYEKL. The CDR3 consists of 15 residues. CDR3 sequence (DNA): TGCGCCAGCAGCCCAGAACAGGGCTTCTCCAACGAGCAGTACTTC. As protein: CASSPEQGFSNEQYF.

This clone was detected once. The CDR3 protein is CASSFGSGIRTGELFF. Written as DNA, the CDR3 is TGTGCCAGCAGTTTCGGCAGCGGGATTCGGACCGGGGAGCTGTTTTTT. The chain recombines TRBV6-5 with TRBJ2-2; 7 bases are a match to TRBD2. Trimming cost V 4 bases and J 5 bases; bases outside gene matches: 10. The CDR3 loop spans 16 amino acids. Germline CDR1 is MNHEY and CDR2 is SVGAGI.

This chain connects TRBV28 to TRBJ2-2; D is possibly TRBD1 (5 bases). This CDR3 has 13 residues. Trimming removed 3 bases from V and 7 bases from J, with 9 bases in between. Germline V lookup: CDR1 MDHEN, CDR2 SYDVKM. CDR3 nucleotide sequence: TGTGCCAGCAGTTTTAGGGGCGGCGGGGAGCTGTTTTTT. Protein product: CASSFRGGGELFF.

The CDR3: CASSARRLAGTGELFF. CDR3 nucleotides: TGTGCCAGCAGTGCCAGACGACTAGCGGGAACCGGGGAGCTGTTTTTT. This chain joins TRBV2 and TRBJ2-2; 11 bases match TRBD2. The germline V gene has CDR1 SNHLY and CDR2 FYNNEI. V gave up 4 bases and J gave up 5 bases; unmatched junction bases: 6. CDR3 length: 16 amino acids.

V gene TRBV19 combines with J gene TRBJ1-3; the D is unclear. Trimming left V 5 bases short and J 9 bases short, with 17 bases between. Germline lookup yields CDR1 LNHDA and CDR2 SQIVND (reference sequence). The CDR3 has 14 amino acids. The CDR3 is CASSSEHRGGTIYF. The CDR3 coding sequence is TGTGCCAGTAGTTCCGAGCACCGCGGCGGCACCATATATTTT.